The sequence of this T cell receptor (beta chain) was determined in a study of CD8 T cells in ankylosing spondylitis. About this clonotype itself: The target antigen is unknown.

Libraries of TCR beta came from quantitative 5'-RACE with molecular barcodes. TCRdb called the 5' RACE reads again in MiXCR, with one record for every CDR3 protein. The data contain hundreds of thousands of distinct CDR3 sequences, 10% to 15% of them singletons. Whole-study results and caveats: As for the disease-linked clones, they showed a CD8+ phenotype and occurred at relatively low frequencies in peripheral blood. Apparently characteristic of ankylosing spondylitis blood was a TCR beta motif (about eight highly homologous variants).

Germline trimming cut 3 bases from V and 3 bases from J; bases unmatched to any gene: 4. Per the germline V gene, CDR1 is SGHRS and CDR2 is YFSETQ. The CDR3 consists of 14 residues. The sample taken for sequencing was blood, either unsorted or a sorted T cell fraction (not recorded which). This clonotype was sampled from a male donor with ankylosing spondylitis. This chain uses TRBV5-1 with TRBJ2-7, with 9 bases aligning to TRBD1. This CDR3 reads CASSSDRGFYEQYF. The DNA for the CDR3 is TGCGCCAGCAGCTCCGACAGGGGGTTCTACGAGCAGTACTTC.